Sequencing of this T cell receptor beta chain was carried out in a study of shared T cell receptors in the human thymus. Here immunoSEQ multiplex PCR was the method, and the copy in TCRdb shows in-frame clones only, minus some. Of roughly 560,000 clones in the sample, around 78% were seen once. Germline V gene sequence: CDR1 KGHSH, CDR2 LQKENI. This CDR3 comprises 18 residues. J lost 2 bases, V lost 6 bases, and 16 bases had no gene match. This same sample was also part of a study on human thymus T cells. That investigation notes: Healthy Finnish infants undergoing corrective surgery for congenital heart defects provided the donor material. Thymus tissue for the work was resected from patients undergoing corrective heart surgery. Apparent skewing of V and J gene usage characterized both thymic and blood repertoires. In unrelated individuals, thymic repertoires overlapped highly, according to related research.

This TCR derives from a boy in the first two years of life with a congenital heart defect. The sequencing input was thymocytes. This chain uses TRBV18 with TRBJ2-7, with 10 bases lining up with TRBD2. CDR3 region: CASSPPRLAGDGAYEQYF. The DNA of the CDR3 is TGTGCCAGCTCCCCCCCCCGGCTAGCGGGAGACGGCGCCTACGAGCAGTACTTC.